What follows describes a single T cell receptor beta chain. CDR1 is SGHRS and CDR2 is YFSETQ in the germline V gene. The CDR3 is made up of 18 amino acids. The V gene end was trimmed by 1 base and the J gene end by 8 bases; junction bases not matched to a gene: 15. This sample stems from a study of T cell responses to AZD1222 COVID-19 vaccine. The repertoire was sequenced with immunoSEQ multiplex PCR; TCRdb's copy has only in-frame clones and lacks some. This sample has fewer than 200,000 clones; 80% to 90% occur once, and the top ten carry more than 9%. V usage is TRBV5-1 and J usage is TRBJ2-1; TRBD2 matches 10 bases. Material: peripheral blood, obtained 28 days after the second AZD1222 dose. The receptor was derived from an adult who received the AZD1222 COVID-19 vaccine. The CDR3 nucleotides read TGCGCCAGCAGCTTGTTTAGGGCTAGCGGGGGCCAAGGGGATGAGCAGTTCTTC. Translation gives CASSLFRASGGQGDEQFF.